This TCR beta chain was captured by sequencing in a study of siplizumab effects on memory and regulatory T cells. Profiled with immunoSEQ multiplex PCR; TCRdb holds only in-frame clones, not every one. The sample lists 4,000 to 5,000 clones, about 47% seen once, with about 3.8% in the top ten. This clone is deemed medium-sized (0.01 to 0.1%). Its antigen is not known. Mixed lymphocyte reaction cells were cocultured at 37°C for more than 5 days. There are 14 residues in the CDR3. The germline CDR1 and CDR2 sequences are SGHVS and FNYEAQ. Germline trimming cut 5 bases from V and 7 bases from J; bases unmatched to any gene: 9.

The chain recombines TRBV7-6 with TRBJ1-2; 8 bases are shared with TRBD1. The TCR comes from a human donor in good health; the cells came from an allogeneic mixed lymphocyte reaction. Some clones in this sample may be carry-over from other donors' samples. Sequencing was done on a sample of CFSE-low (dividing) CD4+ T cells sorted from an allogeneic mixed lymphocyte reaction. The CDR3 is CASSLLGQGRGYTF. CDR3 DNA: TGTGCCAGCAGCCTCCTTGGACAGGGACGTGGCTACACCTTC.